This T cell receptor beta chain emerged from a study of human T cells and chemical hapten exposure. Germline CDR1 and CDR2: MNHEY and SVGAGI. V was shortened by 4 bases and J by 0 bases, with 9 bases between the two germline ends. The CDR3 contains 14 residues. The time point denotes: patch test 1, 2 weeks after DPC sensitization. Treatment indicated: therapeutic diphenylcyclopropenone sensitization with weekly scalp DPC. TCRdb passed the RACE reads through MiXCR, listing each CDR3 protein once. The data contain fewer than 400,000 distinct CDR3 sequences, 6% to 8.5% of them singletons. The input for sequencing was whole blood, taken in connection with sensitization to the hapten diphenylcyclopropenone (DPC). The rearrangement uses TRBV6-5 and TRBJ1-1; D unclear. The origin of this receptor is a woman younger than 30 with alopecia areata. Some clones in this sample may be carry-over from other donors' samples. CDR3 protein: CASSSYRLNTEAFF. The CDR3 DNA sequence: TGTGCCAGCAGTTCGTATCGGTTGAACACTGAAGCTTTCTTT.